Listed below are T cell receptor beta chains from one sample, sequenced in a study of Graves' ophthalmopathy and Graves' hyperthyroidism. MiXCR was run by TCRdb on the multiplex PCR reads, yielding one entry per CDR3 protein. The data hold 600,000 to 950,000 distinct CDR3 sequences, with 40% observed a single time. Sequenced sample: peripheral blood. The receptors shown here come from an adult man with Graves' ophthalmopathy. Each CDR3 is given with its conserved first and last residue. A D gene is named only where the DNA matches it firmly. A row's size may be missing; if present it is once, few, many or a size class.

cdr3_nt: TGTGCCAGTAGTATAGCGGCCGTCATGAACACTGAAGCTTTCTTT
cdr3_aa: CASSIAAVMNTEAFF
j_call: TRBJ1-1
clone_size: few
d_call: .
v_call: TRBV19

cdr3_nt: TGCGCCAGCAGCTTGGTTTCAGGCTACTACGAGCAGTACTTC
cdr3_aa: CASSLVSGYYEQYF
j_call: TRBJ2-7
clone_size: few
d_call: .
v_call: TRBV5-1

cdr3_nt: TGTGCCAGTAGTATGCCGGTCAGCGGTAATGAAAAACTGCTTTTT
cdr3_aa: CASSMPVSGNEKLLF
j_call: TRBJ1-4
clone_size: .
d_call: .
v_call: TRBV19

cdr3_nt: TGCGCCAGCAGCTTGGGTCCTAGCGGGAGGGCCGAGGAGACCCAGTACTTC
cdr3_aa: CASSLGPSGRAEETQYF
j_call: TRBJ2-5
clone_size: few
d_call: TRBD2
v_call: TRBV5-1

cdr3_nt: TGTGCCAGCAGCTTAGCTAGCGGGAGGGCGGAGACCCAGTACTTC
cdr3_aa: CASSLASGRAETQYF
j_call: TRBJ2-5
clone_size: many
d_call: TRBD2
v_call: TRBV7-2

cdr3_nt: TGTGCCAGCAGCTTGGCCGAGAGTTACCTCTATGGCTACACCTTC
cdr3_aa: CASSLAESYLYGYTF
j_call: TRBJ1-2
clone_size: few
d_call: .
v_call: TRBV7-9

cdr3_nt: TGCGCCAGCAGCCAAGGGACCCTCTACGAGCAGTACTTC
cdr3_aa: CASSQGTLYEQYF
j_call: TRBJ2-7
clone_size: .
d_call: .
v_call: TRBV4-3

cdr3_nt: TGTGCCAGCAGGGACGGGACAGGGGTAGGATCACCCCTCCACTTT
cdr3_aa: CASRDGTGVGSPLHF
j_call: TRBJ1-6
clone_size: .
d_call: TRBD1
v_call: TRBV10-3

cdr3_nt: TGCAGTGCTAGAGATACTAGCTCTGGGTCTTACGAGCAGTACTTC
cdr3_aa: CSARDTSSGSYEQYF
j_call: TRBJ2-7
clone_size: few
d_call: .
v_call: TRBV20-1

cdr3_nt: TGTGCCAGCAGCTTGGAACAGCACTCCTACGAGCAGTACTTC
cdr3_aa: CASSLEQHSYEQYF
j_call: TRBJ2-7
clone_size: few
d_call: .
v_call: TRBV5-8

cdr3_nt: TGTACCAGCAGTGACTCGGGGGGCCAGACCTTTTCACCCCTCCACTTT
cdr3_aa: CTSSDSGGQTFSPLHF
j_call: TRBJ1-6
clone_size: .
d_call: .
v_call: TRBV2

cdr3_nt: TGTGCCAGCAGCTTAGCTCCCTGGGGTTACAATCAGCCCCAGCATTTT
cdr3_aa: CASSLAPWGYNQPQHF
j_call: TRBJ1-5
clone_size: many
d_call: .
v_call: TRBV7-9

cdr3_nt: TGCAGCGTAGAAAAGACAGGGCTGTTACGTGGCTACACCTTC
cdr3_aa: CSVEKTGLLRGYTF
j_call: TRBJ1-2
clone_size: .
d_call: TRBD1
v_call: TRBV29-1

cdr3_nt: TGCAGTGCTAGCAGGGCGGCAGGGGGCATGGACGAGCAGTACTTC
cdr3_aa: CSASRAAGGMDEQYF
j_call: TRBJ2-7
clone_size: few
d_call: TRBD1
v_call: TRBV20-1

cdr3_nt: TGTGCCATCAGTACTACAGGGGGCGACCCCCGCTGGGAAAAACTGTTTTTT
cdr3_aa: CAISTTGGDPRWEKLFF
j_call: TRBJ1-4
clone_size: .
d_call: TRBD1
v_call: TRBV10-3

cdr3_nt: TGTGCCAGCAGCTTAGGAGGACGGAGCAATCAGCCCCAGCATTTT
cdr3_aa: CASSLGGRSNQPQHF
j_call: TRBJ1-5
clone_size: many
d_call: .
v_call: TRBV7-9

cdr3_nt: TGCGCCAGCAGGAACGGGACAGGGTTACAAGAGACCCAGTACTTC
cdr3_aa: CASRNGTGLQETQYF
j_call: TRBJ2-5
clone_size: many
d_call: TRBD1
v_call: TRBV10-2

cdr3_nt: TGTGCCAGCGGTGTGGGCAAGGGGTCTGGAAACACCATATATTTT
cdr3_aa: CASGVGKGSGNTIYF
j_call: TRBJ1-3
clone_size: .
d_call: .
v_call: TRBV2

cdr3_nt: TGTGCCAGCAGTCGCTGGACAGACCTCTATAATTCACCCCTCCACTTT
cdr3_aa: CASSRWTDLYNSPLHF
j_call: TRBJ1-6
clone_size: .
d_call: .
v_call: TRBV2

cdr3_nt: TGCAGTTGTAAGAGGACAAAGGTCTATGGCTACACCTTC
cdr3_aa: CSCKRTKVYGYTF
j_call: TRBJ1-2
clone_size: many
d_call: .
v_call: TRBV20-1

cdr3_nt: TGTGCCAGCAGCAAGACCCGCAGGGGGCATCAGCCCCAGCATTTT
cdr3_aa: CASSKTRRGHQPQHF
j_call: TRBJ1-5
clone_size: .
d_call: TRBD1
v_call: TRBV24-1

cdr3_nt: TGTGCCAGCAGCTTAGAATGGGGAGGGAATTCACTCCTCCACTTT
cdr3_aa: CASSLEWGGNSLLHF
j_call: TRBJ1-6
clone_size: .
d_call: .
v_call: TRBV13

cdr3_nt: TGTTCCAGTAGTATAGAAAGGGGTGGTCAGCCCCAGCATTTT
cdr3_aa: CSSSIERGGQPQHF
j_call: TRBJ1-5
clone_size: .
d_call: .
v_call: TRBV19

cdr3_nt: TGTGCCAGCAGCTTGCTCAGTTCTGGGGCCAACGTCCTGACTTTC
cdr3_aa: CASSLLSSGANVLTF
j_call: TRBJ2-6
clone_size: many
d_call: .
v_call: TRBV5-5

cdr3_nt: TGTGCCAGCAGCTGGGACAGGGGGTTCCCCGGGGAGCTGTTTTTT
cdr3_aa: CASSWDRGFPGELFF
j_call: TRBJ2-2
clone_size: .
d_call: TRBD1
v_call: TRBV7-9

cdr3_nt: TGCGCCAGCAGCCCTGAACCGGGACACAGATACGAGCAGTACTTC
cdr3_aa: CASSPEPGHRYEQYF
j_call: TRBJ2-7
clone_size: .
d_call: .
v_call: TRBV10-1

cdr3_nt: TGTGCCAGCAGTTTCCGAGGACTAGCGGGATTATACGAGCAGTACTTC
cdr3_aa: CASSFRGLAGLYEQYF
j_call: TRBJ2-7
clone_size: .
d_call: TRBD2
v_call: TRBV6-6

cdr3_nt: TGTGCCAGCAGCTTAGTGGGTGGGCCAGATACGCAGTATTTT
cdr3_aa: CASSLVGGPDTQYF
j_call: TRBJ2-3
clone_size: few
d_call: .
v_call: TRBV11-2

cdr3_nt: TGCGCCAGCAGCCAGCGCCCCGGGAGCTACGAGCAGTACTTC
cdr3_aa: CASSQRPGSYEQYF
j_call: TRBJ2-7
clone_size: few
d_call: .
v_call: TRBV11-2

cdr3_nt: TGTGCCAGCAAGGAAACAGGGGAACCTAGCACAGATACGCAGTATTTT
cdr3_aa: CASKETGEPSTDTQYF
j_call: TRBJ2-3
clone_size: .
d_call: TRBD1
v_call: TRBV2

cdr3_nt: TGTGCCAGCAGCAGACCGAGCTATGGCTACACCTTC
cdr3_aa: CASSRPSYGYTF
j_call: TRBJ1-2
clone_size: .
d_call: .
v_call: TRBV12-3/TRBV12-4

cdr3_nt: TGTGCCAGCAGTGATGACAGGGAATCCTATAATTCACCCCTCCACTTT
cdr3_aa: CASSDDRESYNSPLHF
j_call: TRBJ1-6
clone_size: .
d_call: TRBD1
v_call: TRBV2

cdr3_nt: TGTGCCAGCTCACCTACGATGAATCAGCCCCAGCATTTT
cdr3_aa: CASSPTMNQPQHF
j_call: TRBJ1-5
clone_size: .
d_call: .
v_call: TRBV7-2

cdr3_nt: TGTGCCAGTAGTACCGGGACAGGTCCTCGTGAGTGGCGAAGTTCACCCCTCCACTTT
cdr3_aa: CASSTGTGPREWRSSPLHF
j_call: TRBJ1-6
clone_size: .
d_call: TRBD1
v_call: TRBV19

cdr3_nt: TGTGCCATCAGTGAGGGACAGTTGGATACGCAGTATTTT
cdr3_aa: CAISEGQLDTQYF
j_call: TRBJ2-3
clone_size: many
d_call: .
v_call: TRBV10-3

cdr3_nt: TGTGCCAGCAGTTTAGGGGAAACTTACGGGCAGTACTTC
cdr3_aa: CASSLGETYGQYF
j_call: TRBJ2-7
clone_size: .
d_call: .
v_call: TRBV12-3/TRBV12-4

cdr3_nt: TGTGCCAGCAGTGACACATCGCACACTGAAGCTTTCTTT
cdr3_aa: CASSDTSHTEAFF
j_call: TRBJ1-1
clone_size: .
d_call: .
v_call: TRBV2

cdr3_nt: TGTGCCAGTAGCGTTCAGATGATGGAGACCCAGTACTTC
cdr3_aa: CASSVQMMETQYF
j_call: TRBJ2-5
clone_size: few
d_call: .
v_call: TRBV19

cdr3_nt: TGTGCCAGCAGCGTAGGGCAGGGAGATAATTCACCCCTCCACTTT
cdr3_aa: CASSVGQGDNSPLHF
j_call: TRBJ1-6
clone_size: many
d_call: .
v_call: TRBV9

cdr3_nt: TGTGCCAGCAGCTCCGGACTAGCGGGAGATACGCAGTATTTT
cdr3_aa: CASSSGLAGDTQYF
j_call: TRBJ2-3
clone_size: .
d_call: TRBD2
v_call: TRBV11-2

cdr3_nt: TGTGCCAGCGCGAGAGGGCTCCAAGAGACCCAGTACTTC
cdr3_aa: CASARGLQETQYF
j_call: TRBJ2-5
clone_size: few
d_call: .
v_call: TRBV9

cdr3_nt: TGTGCCAGCAGTCCTGGGGCGTCAGGAGAAGGAGGCTACACCTTC
cdr3_aa: CASSPGASGEGGYTF
j_call: TRBJ1-2
clone_size: few
d_call: .
v_call: TRBV2

cdr3_nt: TGTGCCAGCAGCTCCGCGGGGGGGGATGAAAAACTGTTTTTT
cdr3_aa: CASSSAGGDEKLFF
j_call: TRBJ1-4
clone_size: .
d_call: .
v_call: TRBV7-9

cdr3_nt: TGTGCCAGTGCCCGGACGGAGAACACTGAAGCTTTCTTT
cdr3_aa: CASARTENTEAFF
j_call: TRBJ1-1
clone_size: many
d_call: .
v_call: TRBV19

cdr3_nt: TGTGCCAGCAGTGAAGCCGCGGGGACCAAGACCCAGTACTTC
cdr3_aa: CASSEAAGTKTQYF
j_call: TRBJ2-5
clone_size: few
d_call: .
v_call: TRBV10-3

cdr3_nt: TGTGCCAGCAGTGAATTGAGCGGGGAGCTGTTTTTT
cdr3_aa: CASSELSGELFF
j_call: TRBJ2-2
clone_size: many
d_call: .
v_call: TRBV25-1

cdr3_nt: TGTGCCAGCAGCGCCCGGGACTGGTCCGATACGCAGTATTTT
cdr3_aa: CASSARDWSDTQYF
j_call: TRBJ2-3
clone_size: .
d_call: .
v_call: TRBV7-9

cdr3_nt: TGTGCCAGCAGCGTAGGAGGACTTACGAGCTCCTACGAGCAGTACTTC
cdr3_aa: CASSVGGLTSSYEQYF
j_call: TRBJ2-7
clone_size: few
d_call: .
v_call: TRBV9

cdr3_nt: TGTGCCAGCAGCAACGAGGGATACCAAGAGACCCAGTACTTC
cdr3_aa: CASSNEGYQETQYF
j_call: TRBJ2-5
clone_size: few
d_call: .
v_call: TRBV9